This TCR beta chain is from a study of blood T cell repertoires in COVID-19. The wider study: Acute and convalescent COVID-19 samples came from the United States, Italy and Spain.

Germline assignment: CDR1 SEHNR and CDR2 FQNEAQ (reference sequence). V lost 3 bases and J lost 1, with 13 bases in between. The CDR3 length is 16 residues. Seattle patients were enrolled during active infection and followed longitudinally. As originally analysed: By means of reference gene primer amplification, nucleated cell counts were estimated. Sequencing was performed with immunoSEQ multiplex PCR; in TCRdb, only in-frame clones are kept and a portion is missing. The DNA was the basis for D and trimming; V, J and clone size are from that table. The sample includes 150,000 to 200,000 clones, 75% to 90% of them seen just once. There are a few counts of this clone.

The sequence came from a woman aged 70-85 years with COVID-19, enrolled during active disease. The chain couples TRBV7-9 to TRBJ1-3; no reliable D call. The sample comprised peripheral blood. CDR3 loop: CASSFLNRSSGNTIYF. Written as DNA, the CDR3 is TGTGCCAGCAGCTTCTTAAATAGGAGTTCTGGAAACACCATATATTTT. Looking up the rest from reference TRBV7-9 and TRBJ1-3 gives the full variable domain: DTGVSQNPRHKITKRGQNVTFRCDPISEHNRLYWYRQTLGQGPEFLTYFQNEAQLEKSRLLSDRFSAERPKGSFSTLEIQRTEQGDSAMYLCASSFLNRSSGNTIYFGEGSWLTVV.